This T cell receptor (beta chain) was found in a study of T cell responses to AZD1222 COVID-19 vaccine. Whole-study findings and limits: In a largely white British group with more females than males, clonal diversity was possibly underestimated. At baseline, just a handful of AZD1222 recipients tested seropositive. Compared with day 0, the breadth and depth of the Spike-specific TCR repertoire rose significantly after two doses of AZD1222.

The trim removed 5 bases at V and 3 bases at J, leaving 6 bases unmatched. CDR3 length: 14 amino acids. Germline loops: CDR1 MNHEY, CDR2 SVGAGI. Pooled samples include second doses given at about 4 or 12 weeks. This clone was observed a single time. No antigen is known for it. Profiling relied on immunoSEQ multiplex PCR, and the TCRdb table lists in-frame clones only, not all of them. Of 75,000 to 90,000 clones detected, around 90% appear once; the ten largest clones hold around 30%. The sample here was peripheral blood, taken 28 days after the second AZD1222 dose. The receptor's source is an adult who received the AZD1222 COVID-19 vaccine. The chain has TRBV6-5 and TRBJ2-7; TRBD1 aligns across 8 bases. In DNA form, the CDR3 reads TGTGCCAGCAGTCCCCGACAGGGGATCTACGAGCAGTACTTC. It specifies CASSPRQGIYEQYF.